This T cell receptor (beta chain) was captured in a study of cytomegalovirus exposure and HLA in healthy donors. Study-level findings and limits: In a later analysis, HLA-associated TCR beta chains were more clonally expanded than equally common others. Data from an earlier analysis indicated that most TCR beta V segments were productive either about 87% or about 30% of the time.

On this clone: Its antigen is currently unknown.

This CDR3 comprises 16 residues. V shed 3 bases and J shed 5 bases, with 20 bases lying between them. From germline, CDR1 is SGDLS and CDR2 YYNGEE. The PCR employed 60 Vbeta primers together with 13 Jbeta primers. Original analysis: Among the unique TCR beta chains that a later analysis counted, 75 million to 85 million in all, 9.5 million to 11 million were shared. Sequencing used immunoSEQ multiplex PCR; TCRdb keeps in-frame clones, though not all of them. That table is the source of V, J and clone size, and D and trimming were worked out from the DNA. The sample lists about 190,000 clones, around 85% occurring once.

What was sequenced was PBMCs. The receptor comes from a man aged 50-60 years in good health and CMV-seronegative. This chain links TRBV9 with TRBJ1-1; TRBD1 might be the D (5 bases). CDR3 nucleotides: TGTGCCAGCAGCGCCCTGCCGGGGGGGGTTTGGACTGAAGCTTTCTTT. Its protein product is CASSALPGGVWTEAFF.